The 14 T cell receptor beta chains given below trace back to one sample, sequenced in a study of T cells in localized non-small cell lung cancer. TCRdb's table, derived via immunoSEQ multiplex PCR, lists solely in-frame clones and lacks some. The sample lists about 26,000 clones, about 88% occurring once. The material sequenced was peripheral blood, taken before any cancer treatment. The receptors originated from a female donor older than 55 with stage II squamous cell lung carcinoma.

V gene TRBV7-7 combines with J gene TRBJ2-5, with D uncertain. The CDR3 consists of 12 residues. Germline V lookup: CDR1 SSHAT, CDR2 FNYEAQ (reference sequence). V lost 5 bases and J 2 bases, leaving 6 bases between the germline ends. The CDR3 region is CASSPDQETQYF. The CDR3 nucleotides are TGTGCCAGCAGCCCCGATCAAGAGACCCAGTACTTC.

This clone appeared a few times. The rearrangement joins TRBV6-5 to TRBJ1-5, with a tentative D call TRBD1 (5 bases). V lost 5 bases, J lost 1 base, and 12 bases lay in between. The V gene's germline CDR1 is MNHEY and CDR2 SVGAGI. This CDR3 spans 15 amino acids. CDR3 residues: CASSLQRGSNQPQHF. The CDR3 region has the DNA TGTGCCAGCAGTCTACAGAGGGGAAGCAATCAGCCCCAGCATTTT.

In its sample, this clone was seen a few times. The chain joins TRBV5-1 to TRBJ1-3, with D unresolved. From germline, CDR1 is SGHRS and CDR2 YFSETQ. Trimming removed 3 bases from V and 3 bases from J, with 10 bases in between. CDR3 length: 14 residues. DNA of the CDR3: TGCGCCAGCAGCTCACAAACAGATGGAAACACCATATATTTT. Translating it yields CASSSQTDGNTIYF.

This chain links TRBV5-8 with TRBJ2-1; perhaps TRBD1 as D (5 bases). CDR3 length: 15 amino acids. CDR1 SGHTS and CDR2 YDEGEE come from the germline V gene. Trimming stripped 2 bases from V and 7 bases from J, with 16 bases between. DNA for the CDR3: TGTGCCAGCAGCTTCTCCCAGGGTAGTAAGAATGAGCAGTTCTTC. This encodes CASSFSQGSKNEQFF.

This clone was observed a few times. The same CDR3 can be traced to other DNA sequences in this sample. The chain recombines TRBV5-5 with TRBJ1-1; D remains ambiguous. This CDR3 has 13 amino acids. The V end lost 1 base, the J end lost 1 base, and 5 bases lay between the germline ends. The germline V gene has CDR1 SGHKS and CDR2 YYEKEE (reference sequence). The CDR3 bases are TGTGCCAGCAGCTTGATACAGAACACTGAAGCTTTCTTT. Encoded protein: CASSLIQNTEAFF.

The rearrangement uses TRBV30 and TRBJ2-7; 10 bases map to TRBD1. Per germline, CDR1 GTSNPN and CDR2 SVGIG (reference sequence). CDR3 length equals 14 residues. V dropped 1 base and J dropped 2; count of bases not matched to a gene: 2. Here the CDR3 reads CAWSAGTGAYEQYF. The CDR3, as DNA: TGTGCCTGGAGTGCCGGGACAGGGGCCTACGAGCAGTACTTC.

The chain uses TRBV5-1 and TRBJ1-6; D call uncertain. Trimming left V 0 bases short and J 9 bases short, with 13 bases between. CDR3 size: 15 residues. Germline-derived CDR1 and CDR2 are SGHRS and YFSETQ. This CDR3 is CASSLDRGIGSPLHF. The CDR3 DNA is TGCGCCAGCAGCTTGGATAGAGGGATCGGTTCACCCCTCCACTTT.

This chain links TRBV6-5 with TRBJ1-2; D not certain. This CDR3 region has 13 residues. Per the germline V gene, CDR1 is MNHEY and CDR2 is SVGAGI. V lost 5 bases, J lost 5 bases, and 12 bases lay in between. The CDR3 is CASSRLSGYGYTF. As DNA, the CDR3 is TGTGCCAGCAGTCGTCTATCGGGGTATGGCTACACCTTC.

This clone has a single count. This sequence joins TRBV19 and TRBJ2-3, with 8 bases lining up with TRBD1. This CDR3 has 17 amino acids. Unmatched junction bases numbered 13, after V lost 4 bases and J lost 4 bases. From germline, CDR1 is LNHDA and CDR2 SQIVND (reference sequence). CDR3 amino acids: CASSNRQGARGADTQYF. Here the CDR3 DNA reads TGTGCCAGTAGTAATCGGCAGGGGGCACGAGGGGCAGATACGCAGTATTTT.

This chain connects TRBV5-1 to TRBJ2-7, with 7 bases matching TRBD2. Unmatched junction bases numbered 11, after V lost 1 base and J lost 7 bases. CDR3 length: 15 residues. From germline, CDR1 is SGHRS and CDR2 YFSETQ. CDR3 sequence: CASSLQGGPAEEQYF. Written as DNA, the CDR3 is TGCGCCAGCAGCTTGCAGGGAGGGCCAGCGGAGGAGCAGTACTTC.

Only a few counts were recorded for this clone. The junction departs from the called germline gene at one end, perhaps through a read error. The chain joins TRBV2 to TRBJ1-6, with a possible D match to TRBD1 (6 bases). The germline gives CDR1 SNHLY, CDR2 FYNNEI. The CDR3 has 16 amino acids. Here the CDR3 DNA reads TGTGCCAGCAGGCCCACAGGGTTCTCCTTTAATTCACCCCTCCACTTT. Protein product: CASRPTGFSFNSPLHF.

This sequence joins TRBV5-1 and TRBJ1-1; tentative D call: TRBD1 (6 bases). Germline V lookup: CDR1 SGHRS, CDR2 YFSETQ. The CDR3 covers 13 residues. V gave up 4 bases and J gave up 1 base, with 8 bases separating them. DNA for the CDR3: TGCGCCAGCAGCGGACAGAGGAACACTGAAGCTTTCTTT. It codes for CASSGQRNTEAFF. Filled out from reference TRBV5-1 and TRBJ1-1, the complete variable domain reads KAGVTQTPRYLIKTRGQQVTLSCSPISGHRSVSWYQQTPGQGLQFLFEYFSETQRNKGNFPGRFSGRQFSNSRSEMNVSTLELGDSALYLCASSGQRNTEAFFGQGTRLTVV.

V usage is TRBV18 and J usage is TRBJ1-1, with a weak D call TRBD1 (5 bases). The ends were cut back, 4 bases at V and 5 bases at J, with 11 bases in the middle. The CDR3 runs to 13 residues. Per germline, CDR1 KGHSH and CDR2 LQKENI. The CDR3 reads CASSLKGDTEAFF. CDR3 coding DNA: TGTGCCAGCTCACTAAAAGGGGATACTGAAGCTTTCTTT.

J is TRBJ1-3 and V is TRBV18; possible D gene TRBD1, 5 bases. The CDR3 loop spans 13 amino acids. The germline V and J ends were trimmed by 3 bases and 7 bases, with 10 bases remaining between them. The germline gives CDR1 KGHSH, CDR2 LQKENI. The CDR3 sequence: CASSPEGRNTIYF. CDR3 in DNA: TGTGCCAGCTCACCGGAGGGGAGGAACACCATATATTTT. The full variable domain, with the rest looked up from reference TRBV18 and TRBJ1-3, is NAGVMQNPRHLVRRRGQEARLRCSPMKGHSHVYWYRQLPEEGLKFMVYLQKENIIDESGMPKERFSAEFPKEGPSILRIQQVVRGDSAAYFCASSPEGRNTIYFGEGSWLTVV.